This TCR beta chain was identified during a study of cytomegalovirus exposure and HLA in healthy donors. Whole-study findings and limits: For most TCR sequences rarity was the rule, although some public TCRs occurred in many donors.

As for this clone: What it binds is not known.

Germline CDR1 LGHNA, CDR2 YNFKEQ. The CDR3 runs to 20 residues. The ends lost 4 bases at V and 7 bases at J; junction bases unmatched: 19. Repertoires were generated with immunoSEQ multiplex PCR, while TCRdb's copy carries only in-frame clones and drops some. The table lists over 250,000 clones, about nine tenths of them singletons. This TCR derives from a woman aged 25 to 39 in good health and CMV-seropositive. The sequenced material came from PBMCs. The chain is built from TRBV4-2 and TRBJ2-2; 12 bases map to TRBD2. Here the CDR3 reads CASSPLLAGGPSLAGGELFF. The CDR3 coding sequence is TGTGCCAGCAGCCCCCTTCTAGCGGGGGGGCCTTCGCTAGCGGGCGGGGAGCTGTTTTTT.